The TCR beta chain described here comes from a study of blood T cell repertoires in COVID-19 (dated by TCRdb to 2020 to 2022). With regard to the full study: Samples covering the acute and convalescent phases of COVID-19 were provided by collaborators in the United States, Italy and Spain. The material from the prospective study consisted of cDNA or gDNA derived from T cells, B-cell-depleted T cells, or PBMCs. The dataset comprised deeply sampled blood TCRbeta repertoires from subjects exposed to, actively infected with, or recovered from COVID-19. The repertoires were released in a freely available public database meant as a resource for research on the immune response to SARS-CoV-2. Samples came from the ongoing ImmuneRACE study (first 160 participants) plus 1,254 subjects from 6 global collaborators. Sample metadata almost always included a de-identified subject ID, COVID-19 status, age in years and sex. HLA class I and class II types, where available, came from metadata supplied by the sample provider rather than from assay-based typing.

Results and caveats for the whole study, not just this receptor: Clinical and demographic metadata were provided uncurated, with the amount varying by source and participant.

From the cysteine through the phenylalanine, the CDR3 covers 16 amino acids. Only the CDR3 region is kept as DNA, spanning 48 bases read in frame from base 1. CDR1 LGHNA and CDR2 YNFKEQ were looked up in the germline V gene. Relative to germline, V is missing 4 bases and J is missing 5 bases, with 13 bases of the junction outside any gene match. The collaborating institutions used their own protocols to collect whole blood in K2EDTA tubes. Collaborator samples were shipped for TCRbeta analysis as frozen whole blood, isolated PBMCs, or DNA extracted from either sample type. For this clone: Its antigen is currently not known. Nothing much larger sits one base from this clone, and base qualities are not available.

TCRbeta CDR3 regions were amplified from genomic DNA using the immunoSEQ Assay, a bias-controlled multiplex PCR. The authors' analysis ran thus. Nucleated cell counts per sample were estimated from amplification of reference gene primers within the assay. To quantify the absolute abundance of each unique TCRbeta CDR3 rearrangement, sequence reads were collapsed and filtered. For each sample, productive Simpson clonality was calculated by taking the square root of Simpson's diversity index across productive rearrangements. Entries here come from immuneACCESS through TCRdb and include only in-frame sequences with V and J called. Some clones fail to appear in such tables; in the studies checked, an unresolved V gene covers under half of the shortfall, and the cause of the remainder is unknown. V and J calls plus clone size are reproduced from that table; the DNA served to infer D and trimming. This sample comprises 120,000 to 150,000 clones, roughly 82% of them detected only once. The ten largest make up approximately 4.6% of the sample.

The TCR sequence derives from a human donor in a cohort sampled during active COVID-19. The rearrangement combines TRBV4-2 with TRBJ2-7; 8 central bases correspond to TRBD2. The sample was peripheral blood. The DNA sequence is given as TGTGCCAGCAGCCGCGGGGCGGGGGGACCGGGGGACGAGCAGTACTTC. This yields the protein CASSRGAGGPGDEQYF.